This T cell receptor beta chain was sequenced during a study of tumor and adjacent non-tumor tissue in lung cancer. On the study more broadly: There were fewer than 15 adenocarcinoma, a couple of squamous cell carcinoma and 1 small cell lung cancer cases. The study, taken as a whole, reports: Normal lung showed higher cumulative top 100 clone frequency than tumor. Tumor tissue had significantly higher TCR diversity than normal lung.

The library came from three nested PCR rounds adapted from ARM-PCR protocols. Using its own MiXCR run on the multiplex PCR reads, TCRdb lists one record per CDR3 protein. The sample lists around 100,000 distinct CDR3 sequences, roughly two thirds occurring once. The template was RNA from unsorted bulk tissue. The normal lung tissue was taken more than 3 cm from the tumor edge. With respect to this clonotype: What it recognizes is unknown. The junction shows a germline mismatch at one end, possibly a read error.

The CDR3 runs to 14 residues. CDR1 is SGHAT and CDR2 is FQNNGV in the germline V gene. The receptor was isolated from a man aged 25 to 40 with non-small cell lung cancer. The chain uses TRBV11-2 and TRBJ2-1; 7 nucleotides agree with TRBD2. The specimen was distant non-tumor lung tissue. The CDR3 DNA sequence: TGTCCCAGCAGCTCAGCGGGAAATAGGTATGAGCAGTTCTTC. It specifies CPSSSAGNRYEQFF.